These T cell receptor beta chains were read from a single sample in a study of chemoradiotherapy in HPV16-positive cancers. Here immunoSEQ multiplex PCR was the method, and the copy in TCRdb shows in-frame clones only, minus some. In the table there are approximately 4,200 clones, roughly 90% of which are singletons. The sample here was tumor tissue, taken from a patient who underwent chemoradiotherapy. The receptor source for this set is a human donor with HPV-associated anogenital cancer. Both conserved end residues are part of each CDR3. Each record gives: D gene, J gene, clone size, V gene, CDR3 DNA, CDR3 protein. A D gene is named only where the DNA matches it firmly. Size is stated for part of the rows, as once, few or many counts, or as a class when the clone is expanded.

. | TRBJ2-2 | . | TRBV7-2 | TGTGCCAGCACGAACCGGGCAGCGAACACCGGGGAGCTGTTTTTT | CASTNRAANTGELFF
. | TRBJ1-1 | . | TRBV27 | TGTGCCAGCAGTTCGCGTGTAGCTGAAGCTTTCTTT | CASSSRVAEAFF
. | TRBJ2-7 | . | TRBV6-1 | TGTGCCAGCAGTGAAGGCGGCAGGGATCACGAGCAGTACTTC | CASSEGGRDHEQYF
. | TRBJ2-7 | . | TRBV5-6 | TGTGCCAGCAGCTTGGCGTCGGCCCTTCTCGAGCAGTACTTC | CASSLASALLEQYF
. | TRBJ1-3 | . | TRBV7-2 | TGTGCCAGCAGCTTCAGGGCTGGAGCTGGAAACACCATATATTTT | CASSFRAGAGNTIYF
. | TRBJ1-1 | . | TRBV5-1 | TGCGCCAGCAGGGCGCAGGGGTCGAACACTGAAGCTTTCTTT | CASRAQGSNTEAFF
. | TRBJ1-6 | . | TRBV6-5 | TGTGCCAGCAGGATGGATCAGGGGAGGGGTTCACCCCTCCACTTT | CASRMDQGRGSPLHF
. | TRBJ1-1 | . | TRBV28 | TGTGCCAGCTTCCTGGGGTCCGGTGGGGGGAACACTGAAGCTTTCTTT | CASFLGSGGGNTEAFF
TRBD2 | TRBJ2-1 | . | TRBV30 | TGTGCCTGGGGACAAACTAGCGGGGCCGAGCAGTTCTTC | CAWGQTSGAEQFF
. | TRBJ1-1 | . | TRBV4-3 | TGCGCCAGCAGCCAGGGGGGGGGAGGGAGGAACACTGAAGCTTTCTTT | CASSQGGGGRNTEAFF
. | TRBJ2-3 | once | TRBV28 | TGTGCCAGCAGTCGAGGGCGGGGAACTGTCACAGATACGCAGTATTTT | CASSRGRGTVTDTQYF
TRBD2 | TRBJ2-1 | . | TRBV5-1 | TGCGCCAGCAGCTTCAGGCTAGCGGGGGGAGATGAGCAGTTCTTC | CASSFRLAGGDEQFF
. | TRBJ1-6 | . | TRBV18 | TGTGCCAGCTCACCGGCAGCGGATTCACCCCTCCACTTT | CASSPAADSPLHF
. | TRBJ2-3 | . | TRBV5-6 | TGTGCCAGCAGCTTTGGTGGGGGGCGGCTCACAGATACGCAGTATTTT | CASSFGGGRLTDTQYF
TRBD1 | TRBJ2-3 | . | TRBV18 | TGTGCCAGCTCACCCCGACAGGGGGGTACAGATACGCAGTATTTT | CASSPRQGGTDTQYF
. | TRBJ2-3 | . | TRBV6-4 | TGTGCCAGCAGTGGGTCCCCCAGCCCTGGGGGCGCGGATACGCAGTATTTT | CASSGSPSPGGADTQYF
TRBD1 | TRBJ1-3 | . | TRBV6-1 | TGTGCCAGCGGGACAGGGATATTCGGAAACACCATATATTTT | CASGTGIFGNTIYF
TRBD1 | TRBJ1-1 | . | TRBV19 | TGTGCCAGTAGGAACAGGGGATCCTGGGGCACTGAAGCTTTCTTT | CASRNRGSWGTEAFF
. | TRBJ2-5 | . | TRBV6-1 | TGTGCCAGCACCATAGGGGTAGAGACCCAGTACTTC | CASTIGVETQYF
. | TRBJ1-1 | . | TRBV18 | TGTGCCAGCTCGCCCATTATGAACACTGAAGCTTTCTTT | CASSPIMNTEAFF
TRBD2 | TRBJ2-2 | . | TRBV13 | TGTGCCAGCAGACCCGGACTAGCGGGGGGGCCCAGCACCGGGGAGCTGTTTTTT | CASRPGLAGGPSTGELFF
. | TRBJ2-2 | . | TRBV6-4 | TGTGCCAGCAGTGATTCGGGGGAAGGTACCGGGGAGCTGTTTTTT | CASSDSGEGTGELFF
. | TRBJ1-5 | . | TRBV28 | TGTGCCAGCAGTTTAGATCAGCCCCAGCATTTT | CASSLDQPQHF
. | TRBJ1-1 | . | TRBV5-3 | TGTGCCAGAAGCTTTTTCATAGGGACCCAGAACACTGAAGCTTTCTTT | CARSFFIGTQNTEAFF
. | TRBJ1-6 | once | TRBV7-9 | TGTGCCAGCAGCTTAGTTACCGGGGGGTCCAATTCACCCCTCCACTTT | CASSLVTGGSNSPLHF
. | TRBJ2-1 | once | TRBV4-1 | TGCGCCAGCAGCCTCCGCGTAGGGTACAATGAGCAGTTCTTC | CASSLRVGYNEQFF
. | TRBJ1-1 | . | TRBV11-2 | TGTGCCAGCAGCTCGTGGGCACCTAACACTGAAGCTTTCTTT | CASSSWAPNTEAFF
TRBD1 | TRBJ1-4 | . | TRBV5-6 | TGTGCCAGCAGCGTGGGACAGGGGGCTTCTAATGAAAAACTGTTTTTT | CASSVGQGASNEKLFF
. | TRBJ2-3 | . | TRBV5-6 | TGTGCCAGCAGCTTGGTGACTAGGACGCATACGCAGTATTTT | CASSLVTRTHTQYF
TRBD1 | TRBJ2-2 | once | TRBV9 | TGTGCCAGCAGCGCAGGGGACAGTCTGAACACCGGGGAGCTGTTTTTT | CASSAGDSLNTGELFF
. | TRBJ2-7 | . | TRBV5-6 | TGTGCCAGCAGCTTATACTCGCTATCCTACGAGCAGTACTTC | CASSLYSLSYEQYF
. | TRBJ1-1 | . | TRBV6-1 | TGTGCCAGCAGATTAACAGGTTCGAACACTGAAGCTTTCTTT | CASRLTGSNTEAFF
TRBD2 | TRBJ2-5 | . | TRBV5-6 | TGTGCCAGCGAGGGGGGTGCTAGCGGGGGAGAGACCCAGTACTTC | CASEGGASGGETQYF
. | TRBJ2-3 | . | TRBV5-4 | TGTGCCAGCAGCTTGGCTAGCCCAACAGATACGCAGTATTTT | CASSLASPTDTQYF
. | TRBJ1-6 | . | TRBV28 | TGTGCCAGCAGAGGACAGATCAATTCACCCCTCCACTTT | CASRGQINSPLHF
. | TRBJ1-4 | . | TRBV6-5 | TGTGCCAGCAGTTTCGGGGGGCATAATGAAAAACTGTTTTTT | CASSFGGHNEKLFF
TRBD1 | TRBJ2-3 | few | TRBV4-2 | TGTGCCAGCAGCCAAGAAGACAGGGGGAGGGGAGATACGCAGTATTTT | CASSQEDRGRGDTQYF
. | TRBJ2-5 | . | TRBV18 | TGTGCCAGCTCACCTCAGGGGACGACGGTGGAGACCCAGTACTTC | CASSPQGTTVETQYF
. | TRBJ2-5 | . | TRBV5-1 | TGCGCCAGCAGCATCGGGACACATAGTCAAGAGACCCAGTACTTC | CASSIGTHSQETQYF
. | TRBJ1-1 | . | TRBV30 | TGTGCCTGGAGTGTACGGGTTTTTGGGGGGCGAAACACTGAAGCTTTCTTT | CAWSVRVFGGRNTEAFF
TRBD2 | TRBJ2-5 | once | TRBV7-2 | TGTGCCAGCAGTCGGGAGGGCCCCCAGTACTTC | CASSREGPQYF
TRBD1 | TRBJ1-5 | . | TRBV7-2 | TGTGCCAGCAGCTTGGTAGGGACAGGGGATTCGGGCCAGCCCCAGCATTTT | CASSLVGTGDSGQPQHF
. | TRBJ2-3 | . | TRBV11-3 | TGTGCCAGCAGCGCCGGGGGAGTAGATACGCAGTATTTT | CASSAGGVDTQYF
. | TRBJ2-5 | . | TRBV12-5 | TGTGCTAGTGGTTCCCCTTCCGGGACCCAATACGGCGAGACCCAGTACTTC | CASGSPSGTQYGETQYF
. | TRBJ2-2 | . | TRBV9 | TGTGCCAGCAGCGAGTCAGGGGAGCTGTTTTTT | CASSESGELFF
. | TRBJ2-3 | . | TRBV7-6 | TGTGCCAGCAGCCGGAATTCAGGGCGAGGCACAGATACGCAGTATTTT | CASSRNSGRGTDTQYF
. | TRBJ2-1 | . | TRBV11-3 | TGTGCCAGCAGCTTAGGGCTAAGACGCTCCTACAATGAGCAGTTCTTC | CASSLGLRRSYNEQFF